This T cell receptor beta chain was identified in a study of blood T cell repertoires in COVID-19. The germline gives CDR1 SGHRS, CDR2 YFSETQ. This CDR3 contains 18 residues. V lost 3 bases and J lost 4; bases outside the gene matches: 12. In the authors' workflow: Researchers report that nucleated cell counts were estimated from reference gene primer amplification. The method was immunoSEQ multiplex PCR; TCRdb's version includes in-frame clones alone and lacks a portion of them. V, J and clone size derive from that table, while D and trimming were established from the DNA sequence. The sample holds approximately 460,000 clones, 85% to 90% seen once. A Seattle source enrolled patients during active infection and followed them longitudinally.

This sequence originates from a man younger than 30 with COVID-19, enrolled during active disease. The rearrangement uses TRBV5-1 and TRBJ2-2; 10 nucleotides line up with TRBD1. The specimen sequenced was peripheral blood. This chain's CDR3 is CASSSGTGEMLVTGELFF. CDR3 in DNA: TGCGCCAGCAGCTCCGGGACAGGGGAGATGTTGGTCACCGGGGAGCTGTTTTTT.